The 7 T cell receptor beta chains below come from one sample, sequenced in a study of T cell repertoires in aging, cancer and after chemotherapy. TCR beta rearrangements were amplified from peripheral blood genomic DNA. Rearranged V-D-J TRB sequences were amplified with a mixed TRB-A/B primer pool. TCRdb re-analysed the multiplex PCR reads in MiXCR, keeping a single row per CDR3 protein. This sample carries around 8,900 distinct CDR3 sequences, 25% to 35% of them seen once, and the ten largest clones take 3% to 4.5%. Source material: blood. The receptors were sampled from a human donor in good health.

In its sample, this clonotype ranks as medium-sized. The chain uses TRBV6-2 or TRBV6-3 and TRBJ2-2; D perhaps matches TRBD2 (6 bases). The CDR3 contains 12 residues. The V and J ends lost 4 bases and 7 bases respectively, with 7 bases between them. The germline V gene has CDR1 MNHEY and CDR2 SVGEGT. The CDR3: CASSWGDGELFF. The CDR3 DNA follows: TGTGCCAGCAGTTGGGGGGACGGGGAGCTGTTTTTT.

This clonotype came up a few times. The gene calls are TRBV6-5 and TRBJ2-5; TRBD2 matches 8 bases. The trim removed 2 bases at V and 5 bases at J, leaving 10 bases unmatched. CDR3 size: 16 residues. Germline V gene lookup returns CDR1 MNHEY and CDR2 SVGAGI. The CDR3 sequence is CASSYGSGGFGETQYF. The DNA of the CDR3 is TGTGCCAGCAGTTACGGGTCGGGGGGGTTCGGGGAGACCCAGTACTTC.

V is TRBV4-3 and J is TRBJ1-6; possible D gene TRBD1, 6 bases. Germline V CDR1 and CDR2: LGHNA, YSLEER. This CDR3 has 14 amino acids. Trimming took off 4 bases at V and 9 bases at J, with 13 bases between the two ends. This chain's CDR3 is CASSPQGSSSPLHF. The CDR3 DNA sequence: TGCGCCAGCAGCCCTCAGGGGAGCAGTTCACCCCTCCACTTT.

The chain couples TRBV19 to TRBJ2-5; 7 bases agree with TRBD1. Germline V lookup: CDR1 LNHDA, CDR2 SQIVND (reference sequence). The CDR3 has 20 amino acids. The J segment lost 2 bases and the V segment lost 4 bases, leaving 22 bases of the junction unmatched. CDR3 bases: TGTGCCAGTAGTACTTCCGGGACAGCGAGGCCCGATGAGCGGCAAGAGACCCAGTACTTC. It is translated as CASSTSGTARPDERQETQYF.

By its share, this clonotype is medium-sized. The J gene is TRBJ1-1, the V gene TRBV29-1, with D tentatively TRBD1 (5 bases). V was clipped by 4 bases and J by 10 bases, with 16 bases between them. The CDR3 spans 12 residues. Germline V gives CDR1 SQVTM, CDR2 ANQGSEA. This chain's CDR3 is CSVAGTQVGAFF. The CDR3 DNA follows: TGCAGCGTTGCCGGGACTCAGGTGGGAGCTTTCTTT.

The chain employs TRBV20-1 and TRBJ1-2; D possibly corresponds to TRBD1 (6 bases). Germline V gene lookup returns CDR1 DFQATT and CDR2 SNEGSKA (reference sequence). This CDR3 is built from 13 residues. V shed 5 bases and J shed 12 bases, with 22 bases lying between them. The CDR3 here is CSAPSTRGRLNTF. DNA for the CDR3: TGCAGTGCTCCCTCCACGCGGGGGCGCTTGAACACCTTC.

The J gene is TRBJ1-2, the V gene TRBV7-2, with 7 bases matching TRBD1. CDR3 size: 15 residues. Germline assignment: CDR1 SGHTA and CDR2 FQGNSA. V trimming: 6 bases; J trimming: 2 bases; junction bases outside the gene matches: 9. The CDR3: CASSWGQGGNYGYTF. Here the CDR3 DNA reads TGTGCCAGCAGTTGGGGCCAAGGGGGCAACTATGGCTACACCTTC.